These 7 T cell receptor beta chains were sequenced from one sample in a study of T cell changes during pregnancy in multiple sclerosis. The assay was immunoSEQ multiplex PCR, and TCRdb's table has in-frame clones only and misses some. The sample yields some 70,000 clones, about 91% seen once. The sample in question was CD8+ T cells from peripheral blood mononuclear cells, obtained before pregnancy. The receptors derive from a female donor with multiple sclerosis, enrolled in a pregnancy study.

The chain has TRBV27 and TRBJ1-5; possibly TRBD1 for D (6 bases). V lost 3 bases, J lost 3 bases, and 9 bases lay in between. CDR3 size: 14 residues. The germline gives CDR1 MNHEY, CDR2 SMNVEV (reference sequence). This chain's CDR3 is CASSFGQPNQPQHF. The CDR3 region has the DNA TGTGCCAGCAGTTTCGGACAGCCCAATCAGCCCCAGCATTTT.

CDR3 DNA: TGTGCCAGCAGCGGACAGGGGTCCGAGCAGTACTTC. Translating gives CASSGQGSEQYF. The chain uses TRBV9 and TRBJ2-7, with TRBD1 matching over 8 bases. The ends lost 3 bases at V and 6 bases at J; junction bases unmatched: 2. Germline CDR1 is SGDLS and CDR2 is YYNGEE. This CDR3 has 12 residues.

The chain links TRBV5-1 to TRBJ2-1, with 10 bases matching TRBD1. With V trimmed by 3 bases and J by 5 bases, 5 bases remained unmatched. The CDR3 has 15 amino acids. Germline assignment: CDR1 SGHRS and CDR2 YFSETQ. The CDR3 nucleotides are TGCGCCAGCAGCTCGACGGGGACAGGGGACAATGAGCAGTTCTTC. It encodes CASSSTGTGDNEQFF. The whole variable domain, remainder taken from reference TRBV5-1 and TRBJ2-1, is KAGVTQTPRYLIKTRGQQVTLSCSPISGHRSVSWYQQTPGQGLQFLFEYFSETQRNKGNFPGRFSGRQFSNSRSEMNVSTLELGDSALYLCASSSTGTGDNEQFFGPGTRLTVL.

In this sample, this clone turned up once. This chain links TRBV4-1 with TRBJ1-5; TRBD1 might be the D (5 bases). With 1 base removed from V and 3 bases from J, the gap between germline ends came to 10 bases. Germline V CDR1 and CDR2: MGHRA, YSYEKL. The CDR3 contains 15 residues. In nucleotides, the CDR3 is TGCGCCAGCAGCCAAGCGACAGTCGCCAATCAGCCCCAGCATTTT. This translates into CASSQATVANQPQHF.

The chain recombines TRBV9 with TRBJ2-2; D not certain. This CDR3 is 16 amino acids long. CDR1 is SGDLS, CDR2 YYNGEE, per germline. V was pared by 0 bases and J by 0 bases, with 9 bases between. CDR3 in DNA: TGTGCCAGCAGCGTAGTCCGGCAGGCGAACACCGGGGAGCTGTTTTTT. Translation gives CASSVVRQANTGELFF.

The chain employs TRBV9 and TRBJ1-2; 9 nucleotides match TRBD1. The CDR3 is 12 amino acids. Looked up from germline, CDR1 is SGDLS and CDR2 is YYNGEE. V was pared by 4 bases and J by 12 bases, with 7 bases of the junction left unmatched. The CDR3 region is CASSPDRGEDTF. CDR3 DNA: TGTGCCAGCAGCCCGGACAGGGGAGAAGACACCTTC.

This chain uses TRBV7-3 with TRBJ1-1, with no clear D. Trimming removed 0 bases from V and 1 base from J, with 6 bases in between. This CDR3 is built from 14 residues. The germline gives CDR1 SGHTA, CDR2 FQGTGA. The CDR3 region has the DNA TGTGCCAGCAGCTTAACATCCGGGAACACTGAAGCTTTCTTT. It yields the protein CASSLTSGNTEAFF.